The 30 T cell receptor beta chains in this list originate from one sample, sequenced in a study of blood T cell repertoires in COVID-19. Assay used: immunoSEQ multiplex PCR; TCRdb lists only in-frame clones, some missing. This table has more than 70,000 clones, 75% to 85% appearing once. The source material was peripheral blood. All receptors derive from a human donor in a cohort sampled during active COVID-19.

This rearrangement joins TRBV19 to TRBJ2-3; 11 bases map to TRBD2. Germline V lookup: CDR1 LNHDA, CDR2 SQIVND (reference sequence). The CDR3 consists of 18 residues. V was pared by 4 bases and J by 0 bases, with 9 bases of the junction left unmatched. The CDR3 loop is CASSTLAGVGRSTDTQYF. Here the CDR3 DNA reads TGTGCCAGTAGTACACTAGCGGGAGTGGGGCGCAGCACAGATACGCAGTATTTT. The whole variable domain, filled in from reference TRBV19 and TRBJ2-3, reads DGGITQSPKYLFRKEGQNVTLSCEQNLNHDAMYWYRQDPGQGLRLIYYSQIVNDFQKGDIAEGYSVSREKKESFPLTVTSAQKNPTAFYLCASSTLAGVGRSTDTQYFGPGTRLTVL.

The chain carries TRBV20-1 and TRBJ2-7; D is unresolved. Germline V gene sequence: CDR1 DFQATT, CDR2 SNEGSKA (reference sequence). With 6 bases removed from V and 5 bases from J, the gap between germline ends came to 8 bases. The CDR3 spans 10 residues. The CDR3 DNA reads as TGCAGTGCCTACCGTAACGAGCAGTACTTC. Its protein is CSAYRNEQYF.

This chain connects TRBV28 to TRBJ1-2; TRBD1 agrees at 9 bases. This CDR3 comprises 14 residues. The germline V gene has CDR1 MDHEN and CDR2 SYDVKM. V lost 4 bases, J lost 8 bases, and 8 bases stayed unmatched. CDR3 amino acids: CASSSGQGGYGYTF. DNA for the CDR3: TGTGCCAGCAGTTCGGGACAGGGTGGGTACGGCTACACCTTC.

The chain is built from TRBV10-3 and TRBJ2-3; TRBD2 aligns across 8 bases. The CDR3 is made up of 14 amino acids. CDR1 and CDR2 (germline): ENHRY, SYGVKD. Germline trimming cut 6 bases from V and 4 bases from J; bases unmatched to any gene: 6. The CDR3 sequence is CAISEGLVPDTQYF. The CDR3 region has the DNA TGTGCCATCAGCGAGGGACTAGTCCCAGATACGCAGTATTTT.

This chain uses TRBV3-1 (or the pseudogene TRBV3-2) with TRBJ2-2; D gene ambiguous. Germline V gene lookup returns CDR1 LGHDT and CDR2 YNNKEL (reference sequence). CDR3 length: 14 residues. The ends were cut back, 1 base at V and 9 bases at J, with 12 bases in the middle. The CDR3 DNA is TGTGCCAGCAGCCAAGGGGCCTCATCCAGGGAGCTGTTTTTT. Its protein product is CASSQGASSRELFF.

The rearrangement joins TRBV28 to TRBJ1-4, with a tentative D call TRBD1 (6 bases). Deletions cut 6 bases from V and 7 bases from J, with 18 bases between. This CDR3 region has 15 residues. CDR1 and CDR2 (germline): MDHEN, SYDVKM. The CDR3 DNA sequence: TGTGCCAGCAGGTCCCCCAGGGGCCAGGGTGAAAAACTGTTTTTT. Residues: CASRSPRGQGEKLFF.

This chain links TRBV4-2 with TRBJ1-1; D gene uncertain. There are 14 residues in the CDR3. Germline CDR1 LGHNA, CDR2 YNFKEQ. Trimming stripped 7 bases from V and 0 bases from J, with 12 bases between. CDR3 DNA sequence: TGTGCCAGCACCTTCACACTACTGAACACTGAAGCTTTCTTT. Translated: CASTFTLLNTEAFF.

The chain recombines TRBV7-9 with TRBJ2-3, with D tentatively TRBD1 (5 bases). Germline CDR1 and CDR2: SEHNR and FQNEAQ (reference sequence). The CDR3 consists of 15 residues. The V gene lost 3 bases and the J gene lost 1 base, with 11 bases spanning the gap. CDR3 sequence (DNA): TGTGCCAGCAGCTTCCAGGGAATGGGCACAGATACGCAGTATTTT. It encodes CASSFQGMGTDTQYF.

The chain links TRBV25-1 to TRBJ2-3, with TRBD1 identical over 7 bases. Germline loops: CDR1 MGHDK, CDR2 SYGVNS. The CDR3 is 15 residues long. With 7 bases clipped from V and 2 bases from J, the junction kept 9 bases outside the gene matches. DNA of the CDR3: TGTGCCAGCACCGGGCTCGGGACAGCCACAGATACGCAGTATTTT. It codes for CASTGLGTATDTQYF.

The chain is built from TRBV4-3 and TRBJ2-6; maybe TRBD2 (6 bases). V gave up 1 base and J gave up 0 bases, with 7 bases separating them. The germline V gene encodes CDR1 LGHNA and CDR2 YSLEER. This CDR3 has 16 residues. In DNA form, the CDR3 reads TGCGCCAGCAGCCAAGTGGGAGGCTCTGGGGCCAACGTCCTGACTTTC. It is translated as CASSQVGGSGANVLTF.

V usage is TRBV12-5 and J usage is TRBJ2-2; 10 positions match TRBD1. V trimming: 5 bases; J trimming: 6 bases; junction bases outside the gene matches: 9. CDR1 and CDR2 (germline): LGHNT, FRNRAP. CDR3 length: 16 amino acids. The CDR3 loop reads CASGPTGGGYAGELFF. For the CDR3, the DNA is TGTGCTAGTGGTCCGACAGGGGGCGGTTATGCCGGGGAGCTGTTTTTT.

The chain is built from TRBV6-2 or TRBV6-3 and TRBJ2-3, with 8 bases that match TRBD2. The germline V gene has CDR1 MNHEY and CDR2 SVGEGT. V was pared by 2 bases and J by 4 bases, with 20 bases of the junction left unmatched. CDR3 length equals 20 residues. The CDR3 protein is CASSYLVSAAGRALADTQYF. CDR3 coding DNA: TGTGCCAGCAGTTACCTGGTATCGGCGGCCGGGAGGGCCTTGGCAGATACGCAGTATTTT.

In this sample, this clone turned up once. The chain couples TRBV13 to TRBJ1-5; tentatively, D is TRBD1 (6 bases). The V gene's germline CDR1 is PRHDT and CDR2 FYEKMQ (reference sequence). CDR3 length: 13 residues. V lost 2 bases and J lost 7, with 9 bases in between. The CDR3 DNA is TGTGCCAGCAGCTTAACAACAGGGCAGCCCCAGCATTTT. This codes for CASSLTTGQPQHF.

This rearrangement joins TRBV19 to TRBJ2-7; TRBD2 agrees at 12 bases. Germline V lookup: CDR1 LNHDA, CDR2 SQIVND (reference sequence). V gave up 5 bases and J gave up 7 bases; unmatched junction bases: 6. The CDR3 has 14 amino acids. The CDR3 nucleotides read TGTGCCAGTAGTGAACTAGCGGGAGGTAGTGAGCAGTACTTC. Its protein product is CASSELAGGSEQYF.

The gene calls are TRBV19 and TRBJ2-1; TRBD2 aligns across 14 bases. This CDR3 has 14 residues. Germline-derived CDR1 and CDR2 are LNHDA and SQIVND (reference sequence). J gave up 15 bases and V 1 base, and 5 bases lay outside the gene matches. The CDR3 DNA sequence: TGTGCCAGTAGTATAGGACTAGCGGGAGGGCAGCTGTTCTTC. Protein: CASSIGLAGGQLFF. The variable domain in full, completed from reference TRBV19 and TRBJ2-1, reads DGGITQSPKYLFRKEGQNVTLSCEQNLNHDAMYWYRQDPGQGLRLIYYSQIVNDFQKGDIAEGYSVSREKKESFPLTVTSAQKNPTAFYLCASSIGLAGGQLFFGPGTRLTVL.

This clone was seen a few times. The J gene is TRBJ2-5, the V gene TRBV7-9, with D possibly TRBD2 on 6 matching bases. This CDR3 is built from 14 residues. V dropped 4 bases and J dropped 2 bases, with 11 bases sitting between them. Looked up from germline, CDR1 is SEHNR and CDR2 is FQNEAQ (reference sequence). The CDR3 here is CASSSGLIQETQYF. The CDR3 region has the DNA TGTGCCAGCAGCTCGGGACTGATTCAAGAGACCCAGTACTTC.

This chain links TRBV24-1 with TRBJ1-1; D is unresolved. Deletions cut 0 bases from V and 0 bases from J, with 19 bases between. This CDR3 has 19 residues. In germline, CDR1 is KGHDR, CDR2 SFDVKD. CDR3 loop: CATSDLVQSDRLMNTEAFF. The CDR3 nucleotides are TGTGCCACCAGTGATTTGGTTCAGAGCGATCGCCTCATGAACACTGAAGCTTTCTTT.

This clone was picked up a small number of times. This chain uses TRBV29-1 with TRBJ1-5, with a tentative D call TRBD1 (5 bases). The CDR3 consists of 14 residues. The V gene's germline CDR1 is SQVTM and CDR2 ANQGSEA. V gave up 4 bases and J gave up 3 bases, with 13 bases separating them. The CDR3 here is CSVVIDSLNQPQHF. The CDR3 coding sequence is TGCAGCGTTGTGATAGACAGCCTCAATCAGCCCCAGCATTTT.

V usage is TRBV6-6 and J usage is TRBJ2-7; possibly TRBD1 for D (5 bases). The V end lost 11 bases, the J end lost 3 bases, and 14 bases lay between the germline ends. This CDR3 contains 12 residues. Germline V gene data show CDR1 as MNHNY and CDR2 as SVGAGI (reference sequence). CDR3 amino acids: CAGAGPNYEQYF. CDR3 sequence (DNA): TGTGCCGGCGCAGGGCCCAACTACGAGCAGTACTTC.

This clone was recorded once. The chain is built from TRBV7-9 and TRBJ1-3; D possibly corresponds to TRBD1 (5 bases). In germline, CDR1 is SEHNR, CDR2 FQNEAQ (reference sequence). The V end lost 8 bases, the J end lost 2 bases, and 19 bases lay between the germline ends. The CDR3 is made up of 16 amino acids. The CDR3 DNA reads TGTGCCAGCTTATCTCGCGGGGGTGTAGCTGGAAACACCATATATTTT. This sequence encodes CASLSRGGVAGNTIYF.

The CDR3 DNA sequence: TGTGCCAGCAGCTTATTCGACAGCAGGAATCAGCCCCAGCATTTT. It encodes CASSLFDSRNQPQHF. The rearrangement uses TRBV7-2 and TRBJ1-5, with D possibly being TRBD1 (5 bases). The V gene's germline CDR1 is SGHTA and CDR2 FQGNSA. This CDR3 comprises 15 residues. V was cut by 2 bases and J by 4 bases, with 12 bases left in between.

V is TRBV18 and J is TRBJ1-2; 9 nucleotides match TRBD1. The germline V gene encodes CDR1 KGHSH and CDR2 LQKENI. This CDR3 is built from 15 residues. The trim removed 2 bases at V and 7 bases at J, leaving 8 bases unmatched. Here the CDR3 DNA reads TGTGCCAGCTCACCATTCACGGGACAGGGTGGTGGCTACACCTTC. Residues: CASSPFTGQGGGYTF.

The V gene is TRBV15, the J gene TRBJ1-6; D may be TRBD1 (6 bases). Per germline, CDR1 LNHNV and CDR2 YYDKDF (reference sequence). This CDR3 contains 16 residues. Trimming left V 5 bases short and J 4 bases short, with 15 bases between. This CDR3 reads CATSGRQDTYNSPLHF. CDR3 DNA sequence: TGTGCCACCAGCGGAAGACAGGATACTTATAATTCACCCCTCCACTTT.

V and J are TRBV5-1 and TRBJ2-1; weak D call: TRBD2 (5 bases). Germline-derived CDR1 and CDR2 are SGHRS and YFSETQ. Trimming shortened V by 4 bases and J by 0 bases, and 14 bases separated the two germline ends. This CDR3 is 16 amino acids long. The CDR3 DNA follows: TGCGCCAGCAGCCGGGCGGGCGGCAGCTCCTACAATGAGCAGTTCTTC. Translated, it gives CASSRAGGSSYNEQFF.

This CDR3 is CASSSGLALEQYF. Here the CDR3 DNA reads TGTGCCAGCAGCTCTGGACTAGCACTCGAGCAGTACTTC. This chain links TRBV7-6 with TRBJ2-7, with 8 positions matching TRBD2. The V segment lost 4 bases and the J segment 6 bases; nucleotides outside the gene matches: 5. The length of the CDR3 is 13 residues. Germline assignment: CDR1 SGHVS and CDR2 FNYEAQ.

This clone showed up just once. The chain carries TRBV3-1 (or the pseudogene TRBV3-2) and TRBJ2-1; no clear D gene. CDR3 size: 15 residues. Trimming cost V 0 bases and J 7 bases, with 13 bases left between them. Germline loops: CDR1 LGHDT, CDR2 YNNKEL (reference sequence). The CDR3 is CASSQDLGQLNEQFF. The CDR3 DNA reads as TGTGCCAGCAGCCAAGATCTTGGGCAGCTAAATGAGCAGTTCTTC.

The chain links TRBV6-5 to TRBJ2-5; D possibly corresponds to TRBD2 (6 bases). Trimming shortened V by 5 bases and J by 1 base, and 11 bases separated the two germline ends. Germline V gene sequence: CDR1 MNHEY, CDR2 SVGAGI. The CDR3 consists of 14 residues. CDR3 sequence (DNA): TGTGCCAGCAGTCCACTAGCACCCCAAGAGACCCAGTACTTC. Translating it yields CASSPLAPQETQYF.

The chain has TRBV23-1 and TRBJ2-1, with D maybe TRBD2 (5 bases). TRBV23-1 is marked as an open reading frame, function uncertain. With 2 bases removed from V and 4 bases from J, the gap between germline ends came to 6 bases. The CDR3 loop spans 13 amino acids. The CDR3 protein is CASSQRTYNEQFF. CDR3 DNA: TGCGCCAGCAGTCAAAGGACTTACAATGAGCAGTTCTTC.

V usage is TRBV7-2 and J usage is TRBJ2-1, with 7 bases lining up with TRBD2. The CDR3 is 15 residues long. V gave up 1 base and J gave up 13 bases; unmatched junction bases: 13. Looked up from germline, CDR1 is SGHTA and CDR2 is FQGNSA. CDR3 DNA: TGTGCCAGCAGCTTAGGGGACTACCTATTGGGGGGACAGTTCTTC. As protein: CASSLGDYLLGGQFF. Variable domain in full (rest from reference TRBV7-2 and TRBJ2-1): GAGVSQSPSNKVTEKGKDVELRCDPISGHTALYWYRQSLGQGLEFLIYFQGNSAPDKSGLPSDRFSAERTGGSVSTLTIQRTQQEDSAVYLCASSLGDYLLGGQFFGPGTRLTVL.

The rearrangement links TRBV28 to TRBJ2-7; 9 nucleotides match TRBD2. V trimming: 6 bases; J trimming: 1 base; junction bases outside the gene matches: 10. Germline CDR1 MDHEN, CDR2 SYDVKM. This CDR3 is 16 amino acids long. DNA of the CDR3: TGTGCCAGCAGCTCAGCGCGCGGGAGGGCTTCCTACGAGCAGTACTTC. It yields the protein CASSSARGRASYEQYF.